The 24 T cell receptor beta chains in this list originate from one sample, sequenced in a study of tissue T cells after allogeneic stem cell transplantation. Profiling relied on immunoSEQ multiplex PCR, and the TCRdb table lists in-frame clones only, not all of them. The sample carries over 7,500 clones, 47% recorded once. Time point given: mouse harvest day 7 after allogeneic transplant. Tail vein injection delivered 10^7 T-cell-depleted bone marrow cells and 10^6 splenic CD5+ T cells. The sample consisted of gut tissue. Receptors were obtained from a female BALB/c mouse given C57BL/6 T cells with graft-versus-host disease after an allogeneic hematopoietic cell transplant.

Of note for this clone: The gene names here belong to mouse. The read terminates 1 residue ahead of where the CDR3 ends, so the germline J gene completes it. This chain uses TRBV12-2 with TRBJ2-7; 7 bases are a match to TRBD2. V was clipped by 0 bases and J by 4 bases; unmatched bases: 2. Looked up from germline, CDR1 is SGHLS and CDR2 is HYDKME. The CDR3 contains 13 residues. This CDR3 reads CASSLDWVYEQYF. The covered CDR3 bases are TGTGCCAGCTCTCTCGACTGGGTTTATGAACAGTAC.

Comment on this clone: The gene symbols are mouse symbols. With the read ending 1 residue before the CDR3 end, the germline J gene is used to fill in that end. The chain combines TRBV16 with TRBJ2-5; 9 nucleotides line up with TRBD2. This CDR3 has 14 residues. Germline CDR1 SGHSA, CDR2 FRNQAP. The V segment lost 5 bases and the J segment 4 bases; nucleotides outside the gene matches: 4. CDR3 bases read: TGTGCAAGCAGCCTCGGACTGGGGAAAGACACCCAGTAC. Translation: CASSLGLGKDTQY. The whole CDR3 region reads CASSLGLGKDTQYF.

This clone was counted only a few times. Gene names denote mouse genes. With the read ending 1 residue before the CDR3 end, the germline J gene is used to fill in that end. The sample contains more than one DNA sequence encoding this CDR3. This sequence joins TRBV26 and TRBJ2-7, with TRBD1 matching 12 bases. Germline CDR1 and CDR2: KGHPV and FQNQEV (reference sequence). This CDR3 is 14 amino acids long. V trimming: 4 bases; J trimming: 4 bases; junction bases outside the gene matches: 2. This chain's CDR3 is CASSPGQGAYEQYF. The covered CDR3 bases are TGTGCCAGCAGTCCGGGACAGGGGGCGTATGAACAGTAC. Full variable domain (outside the CDR3, taken from reference TRBV26 and TRBJ2-7): NSKVIQTPRYLVKGQGQKAKMRCIPEKGHPVVFWYQQNKNNEFKFLINFQNQEVLQQIDMTEKRFSAECPSNSPCSLEIQSSEAGDSALYLCASSPGQGAYEQYFGPGTRLTVL.

A word on this clone: Gene names refer to mouse genes. From the germline J gene comes the end of the CDR3, since the read stops 1 residue before it. V usage is TRBV1 and J usage is TRBJ2-3, with 12 bases that match TRBD2. The CDR3 runs to 16 residues. Unmatched junction bases numbered 9, after V lost 5 bases and J lost 6 bases. Germline loops: CDR1 NSQYPW, CDR2 LRSPGD (reference sequence). The CDR3: CTCSSWTGGGGETLYF. CDR3 DNA, as far as it was read: TGCACCTGCAGTTCCTGGACTGGGGGGGGAGGGGAAACGCTGTAT.

With respect to this clone: Here the gene names and germline are mouse. The read ends 1 residue early relative to the CDR3; the germline J gene fills the gap. The V gene is TRBV24, the J gene TRBJ2-1, with a possible D match to TRBD1 (6 bases). There are 16 residues in the CDR3. Trimming left V 0 bases short and J 2 bases short, with 11 bases between. Germline lookup yields CDR1 KGHTA and CDR2 FRNEEI. CDR3 loop: CASSLYHREDYAEQFF. The covered CDR3 bases are TGTGCCAGCAGTCTGTATCACAGGGAGGACTATGCTGAGCAGTTC.

A note on this clone: Here the gene names and germline are mouse. The read stops 1 residue short of the end of the CDR3; the missing end is completed from the germline J gene. The chain recombines TRBV26 with TRBJ2-7; TRBD2 matches 11 bases. J gave up 2 bases and V 6 bases, and 3 bases lay outside the gene matches. The CDR3 is 14 amino acids. Germline V gene sequence: CDR1 KGHPV, CDR2 FQNQEV (reference sequence). The CDR3 bases that were read are TGTGCCAGCAGCCCGGGACTGGGGGCCTATGAACAGTAC. As protein: CASSPGLGAYEQY. The whole CDR3 protein is CASSPGLGAYEQYF.

This clone was counted a few times. Gene names denote mouse genes. Read data end 1 residue before the CDR3 end; the end is taken from the germline J gene. V gene TRBV5 combines with J gene TRBJ2-5, with unresolved D. Germline V gives CDR1 LGHNA, CDR2 YNLKQL (reference sequence). V gave up 0 bases and J gave up 6 bases, with 10 bases separating them. This CDR3 has 14 amino acids. Incomplete CDR3 DNA: TGTGCCAGCAGCCAAGATATAGGGCGCGACACCCAGTAC. It yields the protein CASSQDIGRDTQY. The full-length CDR3 reads as CASSQDIGRDTQYF.

As concerns this clone: Gene names follow the mouse nomenclature. The read terminates 1 residue ahead of where the CDR3 ends, so the germline J gene completes it. J is TRBJ2-5 and V is TRBV23; the DNA was not compared with TRBD2, the D call given in the table. Germline-derived CDR1 and CDR2 are KGHTA and FQNQQP. There are 15 residues in the CDR3. CDR3 region: CSSSHRTVNQDTQYF. Partial CDR3 DNA: TGCTCCAGCAGTCATAGGACTGTTAACCAAGACACCCAGTAC.

In regard to this clone: Germline and genes: mouse. The read is 1 residue too short to cover the CDR3 end, so that end is filled in from the germline J gene. V is TRBV26 and J is TRBJ2-5, with D unclear. From germline, CDR1 is KGHPV and CDR2 FQNQEV (reference sequence). Trimming left V 4 bases short and J 6 bases short, with 11 bases between. The length of the CDR3 is 13 residues. The part of the CDR3 DNA that was read is TGTGCCAGCAGTCATCAAGGAGTGGACACCCAGTAC. Translation: CASSHQGVDTQY. The complete CDR3 reads CASSHQGVDTQYF.

A note on this clone: All gene names here are mouse names. Read coverage stops 1 residue before the CDR3 terminus; the germline J gene supplies the remainder. The chain is built from TRBV23 and TRBJ2-3; TRBD1 is the table's D call, not checked against the DNA. The CDR3 has 15 residues. From germline, CDR1 is KGHTA and CDR2 FQNQQP. The DNA read from the CDR3 is TGCTCCAGCAGTCAAAGACAGACTAGTGCAGAAACGCTGTAT. The encoded protein is CSSSQRQTSAETLY. The whole CDR3 protein is CSSSQRQTSAETLYF. Complete variable domain (other parts from reference TRBV23 and TRBJ2-3): DAAVTQKPRYLIKMKGQEAEMKCIPEKGHTAVFWYQQKQSKELKFLIYFQNQQPLDQIDMVKERFSAVCPSSSLCSLGIRTCEAEDSALYLCSSSQRQTSAETLYFGSGTRLTVL.

This clone ranks as medium-sized. The genes and germline here are from mouse. CDR3 DNA, as far as it was read: TGTGCCAGCAGCCAAGATCAGACAGGGGGGTATGCTGAGCAGTTC. Protein: CASSQDQTGGYAEQF. The whole CDR3 region reads CASSQDQTGGYAEQFF. V is TRBV5 and J is TRBJ2-1; 9 nucleotides line up with TRBD1. The missing CDR3 end, 1 residue past where the read stops, is filled in from the germline J gene. The CDR3 is made up of 16 amino acids. Per germline, CDR1 LGHNA and CDR2 YNLKQL (reference sequence). Trimming removed 0 bases from V and 4 bases from J; junction bases left unmatched: 4.

By its share, this clone is medium-sized. The gene names given are mouse names. The read comes to an end 1 residue before the CDR3 does, leaving the germline J gene to fill in the end. V usage is TRBV16 and J usage is TRBJ1-2, with D possibly being TRBD1 (6 bases). Germline CDR1 SGHSA, CDR2 FRNQAP. The CDR3 totals 15 residues. The V end was cut by 0 bases, the J end by 2 bases, with 10 bases between. CDR3: CASSLEGTINSDYTF. The CDR3 DNA, read in part, is TGTGCAAGCAGCTTAGAAGGGACAATCAACTCCGACTACACC.

This clone is deemed medium-sized. Mouse gene names apply. Read coverage stops 1 residue before the CDR3 terminus; the germline J gene supplies the remainder. V usage is TRBV12-1 and J usage is TRBJ2-2; the match to TRBD1 covers 9 bases. Germline CDR1 SGHSN, CDR2 HYEKVE. The V segment lost 0 bases and the J segment 3 bases; nucleotides outside the gene matches: 1. The CDR3 is 15 amino acids. The CDR3 reads CASSLGDRDTGQLYF. The sequenced part of the CDR3 DNA is TGTGCCAGCTCTCTCGGGGACAGGGACACCGGGCAGCTCTAC.

Comments on this clone: Each gene name is a mouse one. CDR3 amino acids: CAWSLRTGGNTGQLYF. CDR3 DNA, as far as it was read: TGTGCCTGGAGTCTAAGAACTGGGGGGAACACCGGGCAGCTCTAC. This chain connects TRBV31 to TRBJ2-2, with 9 positions matching TRBD2. The CDR3 end lies 1 residue beyond the end of the read and is filled in from the germline J gene. Germline V lookup: CDR1 GKSSPN, CDR2 SITVG. CDR3 length equals 16 residues. The ends lost 0 bases at V and 2 bases at J; junction bases unmatched: 4. Looking up the rest from reference TRBV31 and TRBJ2-2 gives the full variable domain: AQTIHQWPVAEIKAVGSPLSLGCTIKGKSSPNLYWYWQATGGTLQQLFYSITVGQVESVVQLNLSASRPKDDQFILSTEKLLLSHSGFYLCAWSLRTGGNTGQLYFGEGSKLTVL.

Comments on this clone: The gene names given are mouse names. The observed sequence ends 1 residue before the CDR3 terminus, with the missing tail filled in from the germline J gene. The chain employs TRBV17 and TRBJ1-1; 8 bases agree with TRBD1. The germline V gene has CDR1 MNHDT and CDR2 YYDKIL. CDR3 length: 14 amino acids. Germline trimming cut 5 bases from V and 3 bases from J; bases unmatched to any gene: 5. CDR3 protein: CASSLRGPYTEVFF. The DNA read from the CDR3 is TGTGCTAGCAGTCTCAGGGGGCCGTACACAGAAGTCTTC.

Only a few counts were recorded for this clone. The gene names given are mouse names. The CDR3 end falls 1 residue outside the read, so it is completed with the germline J gene. The chain links TRBV31 to TRBJ1-4; the D is unclear. V was clipped by 0 bases and J by 8 bases, with 10 bases between them. CDR1 is GKSSPN and CDR2 is SITVG in the germline V gene. CDR3 size: 13 residues. CDR3 DNA (partial): TGTGCCTGGAGTCTAGCGGGTTGGGAAAGATTATTT. The encoded protein is CAWSLAGWERLF. The CDR3 in full is CAWSLAGWERLFF.

The table lists this clone with a few counts. Here the gene names and germline are mouse. The read falls 1 residue short of the CDR3 end, and the missing part is taken from the germline J gene. The chain employs TRBV26 and TRBJ2-2, with 8 nucleotides matching TRBD1. Looked up from germline, CDR1 is KGHPV and CDR2 is FQNQEV (reference sequence). This CDR3 contains 15 residues. V shed 3 bases and J 5 bases; nucleotides not matched to a gene: 5. This chain's CDR3 is CASSLRTGWTGQLYF. The DNA read from the CDR3 is TGTGCCAGCAGTCTTAGGACAGGGTGGACCGGGCAGCTCTAC. Based on the CDR3 plus reference TRBV26 and TRBJ2-2, the full variable domain is NSKVIQTPRYLVKGQGQKAKMRCIPEKGHPVVFWYQQNKNNEFKFLINFQNQEVLQQIDMTEKRFSAECPSNSPCSLEIQSSEAGDSALYLCASSLRTGWTGQLYFGEGSKLTVL.

As regards this clone: Gene names denote mouse genes. The read falls 1 residue short of the CDR3 end, and the missing part is taken from the germline J gene. The rearrangement joins TRBV26 to TRBJ1-3; 11 bases fit TRBD1. V was clipped by 4 bases and J by 0 bases; unmatched bases: 2. The CDR3 consists of 16 residues. Germline V gene sequence: CDR1 KGHPV, CDR2 FQNQEV (reference sequence). The CDR3 sequence: CASSPGQGGSGNTLYF. The DNA read from the CDR3 is TGTGCCAGCAGTCCGGGACAGGGGGGTTCTGGAAATACGCTCTAT.

A word on this clone: The gene names given are mouse names. The read stops 1 residue short of the end of the CDR3; the missing end is completed from the germline J gene. Other DNA sequences of this sample code for an identical CDR3. The V call is TRBV3, the J call TRBJ2-1; D is perhaps TRBD1 (6 bases). Germline values: CDR1 SNHLY, CDR2 FYNGKV (reference sequence). Trimming shortened V by 2 bases and J by 1 base, and 6 bases separated the two germline ends. The CDR3 is made up of 14 amino acids. The chain's CDR3 is CASSLQGNYAEQFF. The CDR3 DNA, read in part, is TGTGCCAGCAGCTTACAGGGGAACTATGCTGAGCAGTTC.

As regards this clone: Germline and genes here are mouse. The CDR3 extends 1 residue past the end of the read, so its final part is completed from the germline J gene. The V and J genes are TRBV3 and TRBJ1-2; 7 bases align to TRBD1. This CDR3 spans 13 amino acids. Germline loops: CDR1 SNHLY, CDR2 FYNGKV (reference sequence). J lost 4 bases, V lost 3 bases, and 2 bases had no gene match. The part of the CDR3 DNA that was read is TGTGCCAGCAGCTTGACAGGGACCTCCGACTACACC. It codes for CASSLTGTSDYT. The entire CDR3 protein reads CASSLTGTSDYTF. Complete variable domain (other parts from reference TRBV3 and TRBJ1-2): GPKVLQIPSHQIIDMGQMVTLNCDPVSNHLYFYWYKQILGQQMEFLVNFYNGKVMEKSKLFKDQFSVERPDGSYFTLKIQPTALEDSAVYFCASSLTGTSDYTFGSGTRLLVI.

As regards this clone: Gene names and germline refer to mouse. The CDR3 end lies 1 residue beyond the end of the read and is filled in from the germline J gene. The J gene is TRBJ2-7, the V gene TRBV26; TRBD2 is a possible D gene (6 bases). Germline CDR1 is KGHPV and CDR2 is FQNQEV (reference sequence). The V gene lost 4 bases and the J gene lost 4 bases, with 11 bases spanning the gap. The CDR3 sequence is 13 residues long. The covered CDR3 bases are TGTGCCAGCAGTCGCCCGGGGGGTTATGAACAGTAC. Amino acids: CASSRPGGYEQY. In full, the CDR3 is CASSRPGGYEQYF.

With respect to this clone: All gene names here are mouse names. The observed sequence ends 1 residue before the CDR3 terminus, with the missing tail filled in from the germline J gene. J is TRBJ1-1 and V is TRBV15; a possible D gene is TRBD1 (6 bases). V was pared by 0 bases and J by 5 bases, with 7 bases between. In germline, CDR1 is SGHND, CDR2 FRSKSL. This CDR3 has 13 residues. Partial CDR3 DNA: TGTGCCAGCAGTTTAGCAGGGGGGACAGAAGTCTTC. Translation: CASSLAGGTEVF. From start to end, the CDR3 is CASSLAGGTEVFF.

On this clone itself: Gene names are the mouse ones. The read ends 1 residue before the CDR3 terminus; that terminus is restored from the germline J gene. The genes are TRBV2 and TRBJ1-4; 9 bases agree with TRBD1. This CDR3 comprises 15 residues. Germline lookup yields CDR1 LGHNA and CDR2 YSYQKL. The V segment lost 4 bases and the J segment 3 bases; nucleotides outside the gene matches: 3. This chain's CDR3 is CASSRQGVPNERLFF. The sequenced part of the CDR3 DNA is TGTGCCAGCAGCCGACAGGGGGTTCCCAACGAAAGATTATTT. Full variable domain (outside the CDR3, taken from reference TRBV2 and TRBJ1-4): DPKIIQKPKYLVAVTGSEKILICEQYLGHNAMYWYRQSAKKPLEFMFSYSYQKLMDNQTASSRFQPQSSKKNHLDLQITALKPDDSATYFCASSRQGVPNERLFFGHGTKLSVL.

On this clone: Gene names are mouse gene names. From the germline J gene comes the end of the CDR3, since the read stops 1 residue before it. The chain is built from TRBV13-1 and TRBJ2-5, with TRBD2 matching over 8 bases. This CDR3 region has 13 residues. Germline assignment: CDR1 NSHNY and CDR2 SYGAGN. Trimming cost V 7 bases and J 5 bases; bases outside gene matches: 6. CDR3 DNA, as far as it was read: TGTGCCAGCTTTGGGGGGGGCGCAGACACCCAGTAC. Amino acids: CASFGGGADTQY. In full, the CDR3 is CASFGGGADTQYF.